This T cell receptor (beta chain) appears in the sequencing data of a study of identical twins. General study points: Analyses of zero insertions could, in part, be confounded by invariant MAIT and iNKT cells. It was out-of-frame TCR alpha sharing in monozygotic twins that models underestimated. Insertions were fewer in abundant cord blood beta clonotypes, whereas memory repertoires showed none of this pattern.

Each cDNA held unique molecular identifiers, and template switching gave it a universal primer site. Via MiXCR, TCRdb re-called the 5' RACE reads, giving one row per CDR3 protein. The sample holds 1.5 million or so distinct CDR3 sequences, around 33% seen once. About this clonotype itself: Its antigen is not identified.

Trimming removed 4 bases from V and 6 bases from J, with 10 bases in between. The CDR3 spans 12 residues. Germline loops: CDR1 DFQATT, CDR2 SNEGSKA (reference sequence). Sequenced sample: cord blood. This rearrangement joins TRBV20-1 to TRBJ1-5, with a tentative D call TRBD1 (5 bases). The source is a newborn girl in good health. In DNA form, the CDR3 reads TGCAGTGCTATGCAGGGCGGTCAGCCCCAGCATTTT. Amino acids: CSAMQGGQPQHF.